This T cell receptor beta chain was observed in a study of blood T cell repertoires in COVID-19. TCRdb's table, derived via immunoSEQ multiplex PCR, lists solely in-frame clones and lacks some. The table shows around 100,000 clones, with 81% occurring only once. Germline V gene lookup returns CDR1 MNHEY and CDR2 SMNVEV (reference sequence). Trimming stripped 7 bases from V and 0 bases from J, with 11 bases between. The CDR3 sequence is 14 residues long. Sequences were obtained from peripheral blood. The chain uses TRBV27 and TRBJ2-3; D unresolved. The sequence was obtained from a man of 80 years or more with COVID-19, enrolled during active disease. The CDR3 DNA reads as TGTGCCAGCACTATCGGCGGAAGCACAGATACGCAGTATTTT. Translated, it gives CASTIGGSTDTQYF.